Following are 27 T cell receptor beta chains from one sample sequenced in a study of cytomegalovirus exposure and HLA in healthy donors. The PCR was carried out with 60 Vbeta primers and 13 Jbeta primers. The method was immunoSEQ multiplex PCR; TCRdb's version includes in-frame clones alone and lacks a portion of them. Of 150,000 to 200,000 clones in the sample, 70% to 80% were seen once. What was sequenced was PBMCs. The receptors were gathered from a woman between 50 and 59 years old in good health and CMV-seronegative.

The genes are TRBV19 and TRBJ2-2; D gene uncertain. The V end was cut by 1 base, the J end by 7 bases, with 16 bases between. This CDR3 has 16 amino acids. CDR1 LNHDA and CDR2 SQIVND come from the germline V gene (reference sequence). The CDR3 loop is CASSIGQASGIGELFF. DNA of the CDR3: TGTGCCAGTAGTATAGGTCAGGCGTCAGGTATCGGGGAGCTGTTTTTT.

This rearrangement joins TRBV4-3 to TRBJ2-7, with no clear D. The CDR3 has 14 residues. The ends were cut back, 4 bases at V and 1 base at J, with 11 bases in the middle. The germline V gene has CDR1 LGHNA and CDR2 YSLEER. The CDR3 region is CASSPSTVSYEQYF. The DNA for the CDR3 is TGCGCCAGCAGCCCTTCCACGGTATCCTACGAGCAGTACTTC.

The V gene is TRBV2, the J gene TRBJ2-7; tentative D call: TRBD2 (5 bases). V was pared by 6 bases and J by 7 bases, with 13 bases between. Germline assignment: CDR1 SNHLY and CDR2 FYNNEI. The CDR3 is 12 residues long. In DNA form, the CDR3 reads TGTGCCAGCAGAGGACTTAGTCGGGAGCAGTACTTC. The encoded protein is CASRGLSREQYF.

The chain links TRBV7-9 to TRBJ1-1, with D perhaps matching TRBD1 (6 bases). The CDR3 has 14 amino acids. Germline loops: CDR1 SEHNR, CDR2 FQNEAQ (reference sequence). V dropped 7 bases and J dropped 5 bases, with 17 bases sitting between them. The DNA of the CDR3 is TGTGCCAGCACCCTTGGGGGCCAGGAGACTGAAGCTTTCTTT. Translation: CASTLGGQETEAFF.

The rearrangement uses TRBV7-3 and TRBJ2-3, with 7 bases that match TRBD2. Germline lookup yields CDR1 SGHTA and CDR2 FQGTGA. The CDR3 consists of 14 residues. The ends lost 2 bases at V and 3 bases at J; junction bases unmatched: 2. CDR3 nucleotides: TGTGCCAGCAGCTTAGCGGGAGCAACAGATACGCAGTATTTT. Its translation: CASSLAGATDTQYF.

The chain employs TRBV15 and TRBJ1-5; 8 bases match TRBD1. Germline CDR1 LNHNV, CDR2 YYDKDF (reference sequence). CDR3 length: 16 residues. V shed 1 base and J 5 bases; nucleotides not matched to a gene: 7. This CDR3 is CATSRVTGTGHQPQHF. Written as DNA, the CDR3 is TGTGCCACCAGCAGAGTGACCGGGACAGGTCATCAGCCCCAGCATTTT.

The sample holds one count of this clone. V is TRBV6-5 and J is TRBJ2-3; TRBD2 might be the D (6 bases). The germline CDR1 and CDR2 sequences are MNHEY and SVGAGI. This CDR3 comprises 15 residues. The germline V and J ends were trimmed by 5 bases and 0 bases, with 12 bases remaining between them. The DNA for the CDR3 is TGTGCCAGCAGTCGCGGGGATTCTAGCACAGATACGCAGTATTTT. Protein: CASSRGDSSTDTQYF.

This clone has a single count. The CDR3 DNA reads as TGTGCCAGCTCACCCTTTGGGACAGTAGATCAGGAGCCCCAGCATTTT. Translating gives CASSPFGTVDQEPQHF. The chain combines TRBV18 with TRBJ1-5, with 7 bases that match TRBD1. The CDR3 length is 16 residues. V dropped 3 bases and J dropped 8; count of bases not matched to a gene: 13. The V gene's germline CDR1 is KGHSH and CDR2 LQKENI.

The chain recombines TRBV19 with TRBJ1-5, with D possibly TRBD1 on 5 matching bases. Looked up from germline, CDR1 is LNHDA and CDR2 is SQIVND (reference sequence). V lost 9 bases and J lost 2, with 17 bases in between. The CDR3 covers 15 residues. The DNA of the CDR3 is TGTGCCAGCCGGGCCGGGGGTGAGGGCAATCAGCCCCAGCATTTT. Protein: CASRAGGEGNQPQHF.

In DNA, the CDR3 is TGTGCCAGCAGTGTGGGACAGGGTCCAGATACGCAGTATTTT. Its translation is CASSVGQGPDTQYF. This chain connects TRBV2 to TRBJ2-3, with 9 positions matching TRBD1. Germline CDR1 is SNHLY and CDR2 is FYNNEI. V shed 4 bases and J 4 bases; nucleotides not matched to a gene: 3. The CDR3 loop spans 14 amino acids.

J is TRBJ1-5 and V is TRBV27, with TRBD1 matching over 7 bases. Per germline, CDR1 MNHEY and CDR2 SMNVEV (reference sequence). Germline trimming cut 8 bases from V and 7 bases from J; bases unmatched to any gene: 14. The CDR3 is made up of 15 amino acids. The CDR3 DNA reads TGTGCCAGCGCAAACCAGGGGGAAGTAGGACAGCCCCAGCATTTT. This encodes CASANQGEVGQPQHF.

This rearrangement joins TRBV15 to TRBJ1-2; a possible D gene is TRBD1 (5 bases). The germline CDR1 and CDR2 sequences are LNHNV and YYDKDF (reference sequence). The CDR3 loop spans 13 amino acids. The V and J ends lost 0 bases and 7 bases respectively, with 9 bases between them. DNA for the CDR3: TGTGCCACCAGCAGAGAATCAGGGCTTGGCTACACCTTC. This gives the protein CATSRESGLGYTF. Filled out from reference TRBV15 and TRBJ1-2, the complete variable domain reads DAMVIQNPRYQVTQFGKPVTLSCSQTLNHNVMYWYQQKSSQAPKLLFHYYDKDFNNEADTPDNFQSRRPNTSFCFLDIRSPGLGDTAMYLCATSRESGLGYTFGSGTRLTVV.

V usage is TRBV4-2 and J usage is TRBJ2-7; D might be TRBD2 (5 bases). The germline V gene has CDR1 LGHNA and CDR2 YNFKEQ. The CDR3 contains 14 residues. V lost 0 bases and J lost 0, with 6 bases in between. The CDR3 spells CASSQEGSSYEQYF. CDR3 sequence (DNA): TGTGCCAGCAGCCAAGAAGGGAGCTCCTACGAGCAGTACTTC.

This clone was observed a few times. V gene TRBV7-6 combines with J gene TRBJ1-1; the D is unclear. The V end lost 5 bases, the J end lost 9 bases, and 16 bases lay between the germline ends. Germline V CDR1 and CDR2: SGHVS, FNYEAQ. This CDR3 spans 13 amino acids. The CDR3 nucleotides are TGTGCCAGCAGCCCGCCCCCACCAACTAAAGCTTTCTTT. As protein: CASSPPPPTKAFF.

The genes are TRBV5-1 and TRBJ1-5; D is perhaps TRBD1 (6 bases). Trimming stripped 1 base from V and 2 bases from J, with 19 bases between. The CDR3 length is 18 residues. Germline V gives CDR1 SGHRS, CDR2 YFSETQ. CDR3 coding DNA: TGCGCCAGCAGCTTGAACAGGGAAGGAGCGGTAGGCAATCAGCCCCAGCATTTT. It encodes CASSLNREGAVGNQPQHF.

This chain links TRBV18 with TRBJ2-5, with 9 nucleotides matching TRBD2. Per the germline V gene, CDR1 is KGHSH and CDR2 is LQKENI. V shed 4 bases, J shed 3 bases, and the junction held 9 bases outside the gene matches. This CDR3 region has 16 residues. The CDR3 spells CASSLLVAGAEETQYF. The CDR3 DNA is TGTGCCAGCTCACTCCTAGTAGCGGGGGCCGAAGAGACCCAGTACTTC.

This clone is medium-sized (0.01 to 0.1%) within its sample. This rearrangement joins TRBV6-6 to TRBJ2-4; no firm D call. The V gene's germline CDR1 is MNHNY and CDR2 SVGAGI (reference sequence). V was clipped by 4 bases and J by 8 bases, with 12 bases between them. The CDR3 extends over 13 amino acids. Here the CDR3 reads CASSFSGSDIQYF. CDR3 coding DNA: TGTGCCAGCAGTTTCTCAGGAAGCGACATTCAGTACTTC.

The rearrangement uses TRBV11-2 and TRBJ2-7; D not resolved. The CDR3 runs 13 residues. Germline V gene data show CDR1 as SGHAT and CDR2 as FQNNGV. Deletions cut 0 bases from V and 1 base from J, with 4 bases between. The CDR3 coding sequence is TGTGCCAGCAGCTTAGACAGATCCTACGAGCAGTACTTC. Amino acids: CASSLDRSYEQYF.

This clone was counted a few times. V and J are TRBV4-3 and TRBJ2-7; TRBD1 matches at 8 bases. Germline CDR1 reads LGHNA; CDR2 reads YSLEER. The CDR3 contains 15 residues. Trimming removed 4 bases from V and 0 bases from J; junction bases left unmatched: 5. The DNA for the CDR3 is TGCGCCAGCAGCCTACAGGGGGGTGGCTCCTACGAGCAGTACTTC. It is translated as CASSLQGGGSYEQYF.

This chain joins TRBV2 and TRBJ1-1; weak D call: TRBD1 (5 bases). The CDR3 runs 14 residues. Trimming cost V 3 bases and J 5 bases, with 13 bases left between them. CDR1 and CDR2 from the germline V gene are SNHLY and FYNNEI. CDR3 protein: CASSDPRVRTEAFF. The CDR3 region has the DNA TGTGCCAGCAGTGACCCCAGGGTTCGTACTGAAGCTTTCTTT. The variable domain in full, completed from reference TRBV2 and TRBJ1-1, reads EPEVTQTPSHQVTQMGQEVILRCVPISNHLYFYWYRQILGQKVEFLVSFYNNEISEKSEIFDDQFSVERPDGSNFTLKIRSTKLEDSAMYFCASSDPRVRTEAFFGQGTRLTVV.

The chain is built from TRBV5-1 and TRBJ2-5, with no clear D. The J call could be wrong; TRBJ2-7 is a better fit for the DNA end. The length of the CDR3 is 14 residues. The germline CDR1 and CDR2 sequences are SGHRS and YFSETQ. Here the CDR3 DNA reads TGCGCCAGCAGCTTGGTTGGTATGAACTACGAGCAGTACTTC. Its translation: CASSLVGMNYEQYF.

The chain joins TRBV5-1 to TRBJ2-7; 9 nucleotides match TRBD2. This CDR3 has 16 residues. Germline V gene lookup returns CDR1 SGHRS and CDR2 YFSETQ. Losses at the gene ends were 0 bases for V and 2 bases for J; bases not matched to a gene: 6. The CDR3 protein is CASSLALGGRAYEQYF. CDR3 bases: TGCGCCAGCAGCTTGGCTCTCGGCGGGAGGGCCTACGAGCAGTACTTC.

V and J are TRBV11-3 and TRBJ2-1, with TRBD2 matching over 10 bases. CDR3 length: 17 residues. Germline CDR1 SGHNT, CDR2 YENEEA. The junction had 13 bases not matched to a gene; V was cut back by 5 bases and J by 6 bases. CDR3 protein: CASSLGPSGGQFNEQFF. CDR3 DNA sequence: TGTGCCAGCAGCCTAGGTCCTAGCGGGGGCCAATTCAATGAGCAGTTCTTC.

The sample holds a few counts of this clone. The chain is built from TRBV2 and TRBJ1-2, with D unresolved. CDR1 is SNHLY, CDR2 FYNNEI, per germline. This CDR3 is 14 amino acids long. Between the trimmed V and J ends, which lost 2 bases and 4 bases, there was a span of 11 bases. CDR3 coding DNA: TGTGCCAGCAGTGAAAAGGTGGAGAGCTATGGCTACACCTTC. Translated, it gives CASSEKVESYGYTF. Combining the CDR3 with reference TRBV2 and TRBJ1-2 gives the whole variable domain EPEVTQTPSHQVTQMGQEVILRCVPISNHLYFYWYRQILGQKVEFLVSFYNNEISEKSEIFDDQFSVERPDGSNFTLKIRSTKLEDSAMYFCASSEKVESYGYTFGSGTRLTVV.

This clone was seen a handful of times. In DNA form, the CDR3 reads TGTGCCAGCAGCGTACAGGGGATGAACACTGAAGCTTTCTTT. Encoded protein: CASSVQGMNTEAFF. This chain links TRBV9 with TRBJ1-1, with D perhaps matching TRBD1 (6 bases). CDR3 length: 14 amino acids. The V and J ends lost 1 base and 0 bases respectively, with 7 bases between them. Germline values: CDR1 SGDLS, CDR2 YYNGEE.

This clone was seen a single time. The rearrangement joins TRBV6-5 to TRBJ2-7; perhaps TRBD2 as D (6 bases). The CDR3 is made up of 14 amino acids. Trimming stripped 6 bases from V and 0 bases from J, with 12 bases between. Germline V gene lookup returns CDR1 MNHEY and CDR2 SVGAGI. The chain's CDR3 is CASSSSASSYEQYF. In DNA, the CDR3 is TGTGCCAGCAGCTCTAGCGCTAGCTCCTACGAGCAGTACTTC.

This sequence joins TRBV19 and TRBJ1-1; D possibly corresponds to TRBD1 (6 bases). This CDR3 is built from 20 residues. The V end lost 7 bases, the J end lost 0 bases, and 30 bases lay between the germline ends. The germline gives CDR1 LNHDA, CDR2 SQIVND (reference sequence). The CDR3 spells CASTNRARVGPETLNTEAFF. In DNA form, the CDR3 reads TGTGCCAGTACCAACAGGGCTAGGGTCGGACCCGAAACCTTGAACACTGAAGCTTTCTTT.